The 24 T cell receptor beta chains reported below all come from one sample, sequenced in a study of HIV-infected patients and healthy controls. cDNA was made from approximately 500 ng RNA using alpha and beta constant primers. Each of the alpha and beta chains got its own library through chain-specific third strand synthesis with indices. TCRdb fed the 5' RACE reads into MiXCR, producing one record per CDR3 protein. The sample holds roughly 7,400 distinct CDR3 sequences, roughly 6.2% seen once. Roughly three months, about 14 weeks, into antiretroviral therapy, follow-up blood was collected. The repertoire came from unfractionated whole blood and reflected all unsorted peripheral T cells. The sample consisted of blood, taken during antiretroviral therapy. These receptors all come from an adult with HIV infection.

This clonotype is deemed medium-sized. This beta chain lies outside the target of a library built for alpha chains; its clone size means little. This rearrangement joins TRBV9 to TRBJ2-7; 9 bases match TRBD1. V was pared by 0 bases and J by 5 bases, with 9 bases of the junction left unmatched. The CDR3 is 16 residues long. Germline assignment: CDR1 SGDLS and CDR2 YYNGEE. The CDR3 DNA reads as TGTGCCAGCAGCGTAGCGGCGGGGACAGGGACCGACGAGCAGTACTTC. It is translated as CASSVAAGTGTDEQYF.

By share, this clonotype counts as medium-sized. For a library built for alpha chains, this beta chain is a stray read; little rests on its size. The chain links TRBV20-1 to TRBJ2-7, with unresolved D. There are 13 residues in the CDR3. Germline V gene sequence: CDR1 DFQATT, CDR2 SNEGSKA (reference sequence). The V and J ends lost 2 bases and 3 bases respectively, with 11 bases between them. The CDR3 is CSARPYGLYEQYF. The CDR3 coding sequence is TGCAGTGCTAGACCATACGGCCTCTACGAGCAGTACTTC.

This clonotype was seen at least ten times. Found in a library prepared for alpha chains, this beta chain is an off-target read, and its abundance has little meaning. The V gene is TRBV7-8, the J gene TRBJ2-7, with a weak D call TRBD2 (6 bases). Germline V gene data show CDR1 as SGHVS and CDR2 as FQNEAQ. The CDR3 is made up of 13 amino acids. The CDR3 loop is CVSRGGNSYEQYF. The CDR3 DNA is TGTGTCTCCCGGGGCGGGAACAGCTACGAGCAGTACTTC.

At least ten counts were recorded for this clonotype. This beta chain represents an off-target read in a library built for alpha chains; its size is of limited meaning. The V call is TRBV11-1, the J call TRBJ1-1; D is unclear. The germline gives CDR1 SGHAT, CDR2 FQDESV (reference sequence). This CDR3 contains 13 residues. The germline V and J ends were trimmed by 1 base and 2 bases, with 5 bases remaining between them. The CDR3 spells CASSLDLNTEAFF. CDR3 DNA: TGTGCCAGCAGCTTAGACCTCAACACTGAAGCTTTCTTT.

This clonotype was seen many times. This beta chain is an off-target read within a library intended for alpha chains, so its frequency means little. The rearrangement joins TRBV7-8 to TRBJ2-2; tentatively, D is TRBD1 or TRBD2 (6 bases each). The CDR3 is 16 residues long. From germline, CDR1 is SGHVS and CDR2 FQNEAQ. Trimming took 3 bases from V and 6 from J, leaving 17 bases between them. CDR3 nucleotides: TGTGCCAGCAGCTTCCACAGGGAAAGGGGGGCCGGGGAGCTGTTTTTT. It is translated as CASSFHRERGAGELFF.

By its share, this clonotype is medium-sized. Little can be read into the size of this beta chain, an off-target read in a library designed for alpha chains. The chain has TRBV20-1 and TRBJ2-7; D not resolved. CDR3 length equals 14 residues. Per germline, CDR1 DFQATT and CDR2 SNEGSKA (reference sequence). V was trimmed by 6 bases and J by 4 bases, leaving 19 bases between them. CDR3 sequence: CSANPDGPGYEQYF. CDR3 in DNA: TGCAGTGCAAACCCGGACGGACCGGGTTACGAGCAGTACTTC.

This clonotype was picked up many times. With the library built for alpha chains, this beta chain is off target and its frequency is not meaningful. The chain combines TRBV11-2 with TRBJ2-1; TRBD1 might be the D (6 bases). The V end was cut by 3 bases, the J end by 8 bases, with 14 bases between. CDR3 length: 14 residues. CDR1 is SGHAT and CDR2 is FQNNGV in the germline V gene. The chain's CDR3 is CASSLDSTVDEQFF. CDR3 nucleotide sequence: TGTGCCAGCAGCTTGGACAGCACGGTCGATGAGCAGTTCTTC. The full variable domain, with the rest looked up from reference TRBV11-2 and TRBJ2-1, is EAGVAQSPRYKIIEKRQSVAFWCNPISGHATLYWYQQILGQGPKLLIQFQNNGVVDDSQLPKDRFSAERLKGVDSTLKIQPAKLEDSAVYLCASSLDSTVDEQFFGPGTRLTVL.

This clonotype was seen many times. The library was built for alpha chains, so this beta chain is an off-target read and its size means little. V and J are TRBV23-1 and TRBJ1-5; D remains ambiguous. TRBV23-1 is known as an ORF, though its function is uncertain. V shed 3 bases and J shed 5 bases, with 14 bases lying between them. This CDR3 is 15 amino acids long. For the CDR3, the DNA is TGCGCCAGCAGTCATCTCGGTGGGAGGGATCAGCCCCAGCATTTT. Translation: CASSHLGGRDQPQHF.

This clonotype qualifies as medium-sized. This beta chain lies outside the target of a library built for alpha chains; its clone size means little. The rearrangement links TRBV20-1 to TRBJ1-1, with 12 bases that match TRBD1. Germline V CDR1 and CDR2: DFQATT, SNEGSKA (reference sequence). V shed 3 bases and J 12 bases; nucleotides not matched to a gene: 5. The length of the CDR3 is 12 residues. DNA of the CDR3: TGCAGTGCTAGGGAGGGACAGGGGGCTACTTTCTTT. Encoded protein: CSAREGQGATFF.

A word on this clonotype: Because this beta chain is a stray read in a library intended to capture alpha chains, its abundance should not be given much weight. This chain connects TRBV20-1 to TRBJ2-3; TRBD2 matches at 11 bases. V trimming: 6 bases; J trimming: 2 bases; junction bases outside the gene matches: 4. CDR1 DFQATT and CDR2 SNEGSKA come from the germline V gene (reference sequence). The CDR3 length is 14 residues. CDR3 sequence: CSAIAGGVTDTQYF. CDR3 nucleotide sequence: TGCAGTGCAATAGCGGGAGGGGTCACAGATACGCAGTATTTT.

This clonotype was detected ten times or more. This beta chain is off target for a library built for alpha chains, so its abundance means little. The chain couples TRBV19 to TRBJ2-1, with 8 positions matching TRBD2. CDR1 and CDR2 (germline): LNHDA, SQIVND (reference sequence). The CDR3 contains 15 residues. Losses at the gene ends were 1 base for V and 6 bases for J; bases not matched to a gene: 5. The CDR3 bases are TGTGCCAGTAGTATAGGCGGGGGGTTTCTCAATGAGCAGTTCTTC. It encodes CASSIGGGFLNEQFF.

In its sample, this clonotype was seen many times. This beta chain lies outside the target of a library built for alpha chains; its clone size means little. This chain links TRBV12-3 or TRBV12-4 with TRBJ2-3; no clear D. With 0 bases removed from V and 5 bases from J, the gap between germline ends came to 6 bases. CDR3 length equals 13 residues. CDR3 in amino acids: CASSLAAGDTQYF. The CDR3 bases are TGTGCCAGCAGTTTAGCAGCCGGAGATACGCAGTATTTT.

This clonotype was counted at least ten times. The library was designed around alpha chains, so this beta chain is a stray read whose abundance carries little weight. This chain uses TRBV12-3 or TRBV12-4 with TRBJ2-3; D is unresolved. The CDR3 covers 12 residues. Trimming pared 0 bases from V and 4 bases from J, leaving 2 bases between. Here the CDR3 DNA reads TGTGCCAGCAGTTTAGCTCCAGATACGCAGTATTTT. It is translated as CASSLAPDTQYF.

This clonotype occurred many times. This beta chain is off target for a library built for alpha chains, so its abundance means little. This sequence joins TRBV3-1 and TRBJ2-1, with 11 bases aligning to TRBD2. Germline V gives CDR1 LGHDT, CDR2 YNNKEL (reference sequence). V shed 3 bases and J 5 bases; nucleotides not matched to a gene: 12. The CDR3 covers 18 residues. This CDR3 reads CASSQGLAVHLKNNEQFF. The CDR3 nucleotides are TGTGCCAGCAGCCAGGGACTAGCGGTACACCTCAAGAACAATGAGCAGTTCTTC.

This clonotype occurred many times. With the library built for alpha chains, this beta chain is off target and its frequency is not meaningful. This chain uses TRBV6-1 with TRBJ2-1; possible D gene TRBD2, 6 bases. V lost 5 bases to trimming and J lost 1 base, with 18 bases between them. The CDR3 is 17 amino acids. Per germline, CDR1 MNHNS and CDR2 SASEGT. The CDR3: CASSTRVAVDSYNEQFF. The CDR3 coding sequence is TGTGCCAGCAGTACCCGGGTAGCGGTCGATTCCTACAATGAGCAGTTCTTC.

Ten or more counts support this clonotype. The library was designed around alpha chains, so this beta chain is a stray read whose abundance carries little weight. The chain recombines TRBV2 with TRBJ2-5; 10 nucleotides align to TRBD1. V was clipped by 3 bases and J by 5 bases; unmatched bases: 3. Germline loops: CDR1 SNHLY, CDR2 FYNNEI. The CDR3 has 14 residues. In nucleotides, the CDR3 is TGTGCCAGCAGTGAGACAGGGGGCGGGGAGACCCAGTACTTC. Its translation is CASSETGGGETQYF. Full variable domain (remainder filled in from reference TRBV2 and TRBJ2-5): EPEVTQTPSHQVTQMGQEVILRCVPISNHLYFYWYRQILGQKVEFLVSFYNNEISEKSEIFDDQFSVERPDGSNFTLKIRSTKLEDSAMYFCASSETGGGETQYFGPGTRLLVL.

In its sample, this clonotype is medium-sized. Little can be read into the size of this beta chain, an off-target read in a library designed for alpha chains. The chain uses TRBV7-8 and TRBJ2-3; D is ambiguous. V was clipped by 4 bases and J by 2 bases, with 4 bases between them. The CDR3 runs 12 residues. Germline CDR1 and CDR2: SGHVS and FQNEAQ. The DNA for the CDR3 is TGTGCCAGCAGCTCCTCCACAGATACGCAGTATTTT. Translating it yields CASSSSTDTQYF. Using reference TRBV7-8 and TRBJ2-3 for the parts outside the CDR3, the full variable domain is GAGVSQSPRYKVAKRGQDVALRCDPISGHVSLFWYQQALGQGPEFLTYFQNEAQLDKSGLPSDRFFAERPEGSVSTLKIQRTQQEDSAVYLCASSSSTDTQYFGPGTRLTVL.

This clonotype was counted ten times or more. This beta chain is an off-target read within a library intended for alpha chains, so its frequency means little. V gene TRBV2 combines with J gene TRBJ2-3; TRBD2 aligns across 10 bases. Germline values: CDR1 SNHLY, CDR2 FYNNEI. This CDR3 has 15 amino acids. The junction had 6 bases not matched to a gene; V was cut back by 5 bases and J by 4 bases. CDR3 nucleotide sequence: TGTGCCAGCAGTCTTTTAGCGGGGGGTCCAGATACGCAGTATTTT. As protein: CASSLLAGGPDTQYF.

By share, this clonotype counts as medium-sized. This beta chain appears as a stray read in a library generated for alpha chains; its size is not informative. This chain joins TRBV11-2 and TRBJ2-1; 14 bases agree with TRBD2. V was pared by 6 bases and J by 8 bases, with 6 bases of the junction left unmatched. This CDR3 is built from 15 residues. Germline V gene data show CDR1 as SGHAT and CDR2 as FQNNGV. CDR3 amino acids: CASSSTSGGADEQFF. The DNA for the CDR3 is TGTGCCAGCAGTTCGACTAGCGGGGGGGCGGATGAGCAGTTCTTC.

This clonotype occurred many times. Being off target in a library aimed at alpha chains, this beta chain has a size of little meaning. This chain connects TRBV27 to TRBJ2-7; TRBD1 aligns across 8 bases. The CDR3 covers 15 residues. V dropped 6 bases and J dropped 4; count of bases not matched to a gene: 11. Germline assignment: CDR1 MNHEY and CDR2 SMNVEV (reference sequence). CDR3 loop: CASSPTGTGGYEQYF. CDR3 coding DNA: TGTGCCAGCAGCCCTACCGGGACAGGTGGTTACGAGCAGTACTTC.

This clonotype has a count of ten or more. This beta chain turned up in a library designed for alpha chains; as an off-target read, its abundance says little. J is TRBJ2-3 and V is TRBV7-9; D gene unclear. The length of the CDR3 is 14 residues. Between the trimmed V and J ends, which lost 6 bases and 8 bases, there was a span of 18 bases. Germline V gives CDR1 SEHNR, CDR2 FQNEAQ (reference sequence). CDR3: CASSLDGIGVTQYF. The CDR3 bases are TGTGCCAGCAGTCTCGACGGAATAGGAGTTACGCAGTATTTT.

This clonotype was seen a few times. Within a library made for alpha chains, this beta chain is off target, and its count is uninformative. The V call is TRBV6-4, the J call TRBJ2-2; 9 bases align to TRBD2. Germline trimming cut 3 bases from V and 4 bases from J; bases unmatched to any gene: 0. The CDR3 is made up of 14 amino acids. Germline lookup yields CDR1 MRHNA and CDR2 SNTAGT. CDR3 in DNA: TGTGCCAGCAGTGAGCGGGGGGGCACCGGGGAGCTGTTTTTT. This encodes CASSERGGTGELFF.

By share, this clonotype counts as medium-sized (0.01 to 0.1%). Within a library made for alpha chains, this beta chain is off target, and its count is uninformative. This rearrangement joins TRBV29-1 to TRBJ2-3, with D perhaps TRBD1 or TRBD2 (6 bases each). V dropped 2 bases and J dropped 10 bases, with 10 bases sitting between them. CDR1 and CDR2 from the germline V gene are SQVTM and ANQGSEA. The CDR3 is 11 residues long. The CDR3 loop is CSVEPRGPQYF. CDR3 nucleotide sequence: TGCAGCGTTGAACCCCGGGGGCCGCAGTATTTT.

There are many counts of this clonotype. This beta chain turned up in a library designed for alpha chains; as an off-target read, its abundance says little. This rearrangement joins TRBV9 to TRBJ2-5; D tentatively fits TRBD1 or TRBD2 (5 bases each). The CDR3 has 15 residues. Germline CDR1 SGDLS, CDR2 YYNGEE. V was pared by 6 bases and J by 1 base, with 16 bases between. CDR3 loop: CASTPAPGTQETQYF. The CDR3 bases are TGTGCCAGCACCCCCGCCCCCGGGACCCAAGAGACCCAGTACTTC.